Each of the 2 T cell receptor beta chains below was sequenced from the same sample in a study of T cells after yellow fever vaccination. Using its own MiXCR run on the 5' RACE reads, TCRdb lists one record per CDR3 protein. The table records 300,000 to 400,000 distinct CDR3 sequences, approximately 12% of them present only once. The specimen comprised CD4+ T cells sorted from PBMCs, sampled 15 days after the yellow fever booster vaccination. These receptors were collected from a man aged 18 to 35 who received the YFV17D yellow fever vaccine.

This sequence joins TRBV5-1 and TRBJ2-3; 12 bases are a match to TRBD2. This CDR3 has 18 residues. With 0 bases clipped from V and 2 bases from J, the junction kept 7 bases outside the gene matches. Germline lookup yields CDR1 SGHRS and CDR2 YFSETQ. The CDR3 DNA is TGCGCCAGCAGCTTGGGGAGGACTAGCGGGGAGAACACAGATACGCAGTATTTT. Translating gives CASSLGRTSGENTDTQYF.

This clonotype was seen more than once but under ten times. The rearrangement joins TRBV27 to TRBJ1-5; D possibly corresponds to TRBD1 (6 bases). The germline gives CDR1 MNHEY, CDR2 SMNVEV (reference sequence). The V end was cut by 2 bases, the J end by 6 bases, with 8 bases between. There are 13 residues in the CDR3. Here the CDR3 reads CASSLDRIQPQHF. The CDR3 nucleotides are TGTGCCAGCAGTTTAGACAGGATTCAGCCCCAGCATTTT.